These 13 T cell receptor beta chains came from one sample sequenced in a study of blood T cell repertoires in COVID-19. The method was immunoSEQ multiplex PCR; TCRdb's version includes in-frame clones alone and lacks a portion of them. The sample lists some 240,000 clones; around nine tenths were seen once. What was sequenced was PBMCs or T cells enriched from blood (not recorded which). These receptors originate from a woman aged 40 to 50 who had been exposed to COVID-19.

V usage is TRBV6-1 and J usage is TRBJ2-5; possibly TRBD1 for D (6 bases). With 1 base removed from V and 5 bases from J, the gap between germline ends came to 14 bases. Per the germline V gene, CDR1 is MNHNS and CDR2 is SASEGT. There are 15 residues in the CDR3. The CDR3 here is CASSEVMGAWETQYF. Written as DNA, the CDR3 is TGTGCCAGCAGTGAAGTGATGGGGGCGTGGGAGACCCAGTACTTC.

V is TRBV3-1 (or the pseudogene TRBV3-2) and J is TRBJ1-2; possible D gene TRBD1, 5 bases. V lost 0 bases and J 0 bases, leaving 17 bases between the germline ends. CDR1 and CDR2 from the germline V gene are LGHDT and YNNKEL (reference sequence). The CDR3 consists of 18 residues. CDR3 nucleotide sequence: TGTGCCAGCAGCCAAGACGGGAGACAGTTTTACACTAACTATGGCTACACCTTC. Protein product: CASSQDGRQFYTNYGYTF.

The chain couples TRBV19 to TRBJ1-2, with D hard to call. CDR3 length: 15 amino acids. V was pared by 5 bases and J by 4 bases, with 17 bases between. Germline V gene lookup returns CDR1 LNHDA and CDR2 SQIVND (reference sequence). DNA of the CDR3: TGTGCCAGTAGTCCCCGGAGAGGAGTTACCTATGGCTACACCTTC. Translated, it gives CASSPRRGVTYGYTF.

The CDR3 sequence is CASSIPGQGQRQPQHF. Written as DNA, the CDR3 is TGTGCCAGCAGTATACCGGGACAGGGGCAGAGACAGCCCCAGCATTTT. The chain has TRBV28 and TRBJ1-5, with 10 bases identical to TRBD1. This CDR3 has 16 residues. Germline V gene data show CDR1 as MDHEN and CDR2 as SYDVKM. Trimming cost V 5 bases and J 7 bases; bases outside gene matches: 11.

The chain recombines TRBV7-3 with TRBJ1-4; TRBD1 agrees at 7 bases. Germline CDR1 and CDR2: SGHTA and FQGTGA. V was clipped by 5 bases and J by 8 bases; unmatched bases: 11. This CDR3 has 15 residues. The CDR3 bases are TGTGCCAGCAGCCCAGTTTCCGGGACAGAGGAAAAACTGTTTTTT. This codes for CASSPVSGTEEKLFF.

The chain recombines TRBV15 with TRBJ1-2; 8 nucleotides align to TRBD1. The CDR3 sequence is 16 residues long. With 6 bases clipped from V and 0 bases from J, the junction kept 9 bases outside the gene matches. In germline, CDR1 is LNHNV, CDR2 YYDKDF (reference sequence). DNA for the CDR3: TGTGCCACCAGTCTGGGACAGGACCGACCTAACTATGGCTACACCTTC. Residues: CATSLGQDRPNYGYTF.

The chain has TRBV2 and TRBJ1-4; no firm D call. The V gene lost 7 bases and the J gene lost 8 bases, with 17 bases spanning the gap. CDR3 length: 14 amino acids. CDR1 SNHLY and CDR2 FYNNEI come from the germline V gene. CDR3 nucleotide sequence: TGTGCCAGCAATTCGGGAGTAATGAAGGAAAAACTGTTTTTT. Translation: CASNSGVMKEKLFF.

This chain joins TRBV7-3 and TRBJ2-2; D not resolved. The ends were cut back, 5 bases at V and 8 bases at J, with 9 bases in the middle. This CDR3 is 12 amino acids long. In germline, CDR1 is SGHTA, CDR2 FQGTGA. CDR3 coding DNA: TGTGCCAGCAGCCCGAGGTTAGGGGAGCTGTTTTTT. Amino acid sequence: CASSPRLGELFF.

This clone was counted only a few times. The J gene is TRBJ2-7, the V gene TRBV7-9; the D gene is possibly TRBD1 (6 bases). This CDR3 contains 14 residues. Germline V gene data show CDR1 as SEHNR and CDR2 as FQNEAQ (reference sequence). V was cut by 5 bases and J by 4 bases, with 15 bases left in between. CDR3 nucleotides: TGTGCCAGCAGCGCGGCAGGGGTGGGTTACGAGCAGTACTTC. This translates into CASSAAGVGYEQYF.

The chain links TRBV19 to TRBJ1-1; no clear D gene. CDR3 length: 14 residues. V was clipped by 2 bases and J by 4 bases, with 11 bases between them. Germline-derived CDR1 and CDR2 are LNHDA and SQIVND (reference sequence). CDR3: CASSIPFGFTEAFF. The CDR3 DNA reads TGTGCCAGTAGTATACCTTTCGGGTTCACTGAAGCTTTCTTT.

The CDR3 region is CASSFQRGTGVEKLFF. The CDR3 DNA reads as TGTGCCAGCAGCTTTCAGCGAGGGACAGGGGTTGAAAAACTGTTTTTT. The chain combines TRBV5-8 with TRBJ1-4, with TRBD1 identical over 10 bases. Looked up from germline, CDR1 is SGHTS and CDR2 is YDEGEE. This CDR3 is built from 16 residues. Losses at the gene ends were 2 bases for V and 7 bases for J; bases not matched to a gene: 8.

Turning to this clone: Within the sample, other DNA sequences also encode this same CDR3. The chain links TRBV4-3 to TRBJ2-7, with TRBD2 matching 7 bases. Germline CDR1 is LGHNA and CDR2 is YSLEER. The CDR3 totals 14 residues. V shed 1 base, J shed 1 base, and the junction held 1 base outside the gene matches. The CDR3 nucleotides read TGCGCCAGCAGCCAAGGGGGAGGGTCCTACGAGCAGTACTTC. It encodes CASSQGGGSYEQYF.

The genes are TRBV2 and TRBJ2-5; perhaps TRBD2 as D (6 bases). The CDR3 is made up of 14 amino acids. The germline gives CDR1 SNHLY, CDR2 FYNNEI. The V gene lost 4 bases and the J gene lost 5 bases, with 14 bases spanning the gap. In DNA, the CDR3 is TGTGCCAGCAGTGCCGGGACTTTGGGGGAGACCCAGTACTTC. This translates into CASSAGTLGETQYF.